These T cell receptor beta chains were read from a single sample in a study of shared clonotypes between healthy human individuals. Produced via immunoSEQ multiplex PCR; TCRdb's table is partial and in-frame only. The sample includes approximately 1.5 million clones, 97% to 99% seen only once; the top ten take under 0.45%. Source material: naive CD4+ T cells sorted from blood. The receptors shown here come from a man aged 25 to 45 in good health. Both conserved end residues are part of each CDR3. Fields, in order: CDR3 DNA, CDR3 protein, D gene, J gene, V gene. A D gene is named only where the DNA matches it firmly.

CDR3 DNA: TGCAGCGTGGGACAGGGGGTAGGGGCCAACGTCCTGACTTTC
CDR3 protein: CSVGQGVGANVLTF
D gene: TRBD1
J gene: TRBJ2-6
V gene: TRBV29-1

CDR3 DNA: TGTGCCAGCAGCTCGTCACTGAACACCGGGGAGCTGTTTTTT
CDR3 protein: CASSSSLNTGELFF
D gene: NA
J gene: TRBJ2-2
V gene: TRBV7-3

CDR3 DNA: TGCGCCAGCAGCCCCCCGGGGGCTGACACTGAAGCTTTCTTT
CDR3 protein: CASSPPGADTEAFF
D gene: NA
J gene: TRBJ1-1
V gene: TRBV4-1

CDR3 DNA: TGTGCCAGCAATGTTAGGCGGGAGACCCAGTACTTC
CDR3 protein: CASNVRRETQYF
D gene: NA
J gene: TRBJ2-5
V gene: TRBV2

CDR3 DNA: TGCGCCAGCAGCTTGTGGTCCGGGGCAGATACGCAGTATTTT
CDR3 protein: CASSLWSGADTQYF
D gene: NA
J gene: TRBJ2-3
V gene: TRBV5-1

CDR3 DNA: TGTGCCAGCTCATTAGACCAGACTAGCGGGAGCACAGATACGCAGTATTTT
CDR3 protein: CASSLDQTSGSTDTQYF
D gene: TRBD2
J gene: TRBJ2-3
V gene: TRBV18

CDR3 DNA: TGCGCCAGCAGCTTGAGGGCTAGCGGGCAGAACACCGGGGAGCTGTTTTTT
CDR3 protein: CASSLRASGQNTGELFF
D gene: TRBD2
J gene: TRBJ2-2
V gene: TRBV5-1

CDR3 DNA: TGTGCCTGGAGGCCACAGCCAGGGGGCGCTTCTAATGAAAAACTGTTTTTT
CDR3 protein: CAWRPQPGGASNEKLFF
D gene: TRBD1
J gene: TRBJ1-4
V gene: TRBV30

CDR3 DNA: TGTGCCAGCGCCGAACAGGGGTTAAGGAACAATGAGCAGTTCTTC
CDR3 protein: CASAEQGLRNNEQFF
D gene: TRBD1
J gene: TRBJ2-1
V gene: TRBV2

CDR3 DNA: TGTGCCAGCAGCTTACGGGGTACAGATACGCAGTATTTT
CDR3 protein: CASSLRGTDTQYF
D gene: NA
J gene: TRBJ2-3
V gene: TRBV5-6

CDR3 DNA: TGTGCCAGCAGTATCTCGGGGACTAGCGGGTCTAGGACTGAGCAGTTCTTC
CDR3 protein: CASSISGTSGSRTEQFF
D gene: TRBD2
J gene: TRBJ2-1
V gene: TRBV2

CDR3 DNA: TGTGCCAGCAGCTCCTACAGGGAACCGCCCCGATTC
CDR3 protein: CASSSYREPPRF
D gene: NA
J gene: TRBJ2-7
V gene: TRBV9

CDR3 DNA: TGTGCCAGCAGCTTAGAAGGGACTAGCACAGATACGCAGTATTTT
CDR3 protein: CASSLEGTSTDTQYF
D gene: NA
J gene: TRBJ2-3
V gene: TRBV7-9

CDR3 DNA: TGTGCCAGCGGAGACTACGAGCAGTACTTC
CDR3 protein: CASGDYEQYF
D gene: NA
J gene: TRBJ2-7
V gene: TRBV28

CDR3 DNA: TGTGCCAGCAGCTTAAGGGGTCCTAGCGGGAACACCGGGGAGCTGTTTTTT
CDR3 protein: CASSLRGPSGNTGELFF
D gene: TRBD2
J gene: TRBJ2-2
V gene: TRBV7-3

CDR3 DNA: TGTGCCAGCAGCTTCAAGGGGGCTCAAGAGACCCAGTACTTC
CDR3 protein: CASSFKGAQETQYF
D gene: TRBD1
J gene: TRBJ2-5
V gene: TRBV5-4

CDR3 DNA: TGTGCCAGCTCACCGGCCGGGACGGGGAACACTGAAGCTTTCTTT
CDR3 protein: CASSPAGTGNTEAFF
D gene: NA
J gene: TRBJ1-1
V gene: TRBV18

CDR3 DNA: TGTGCCAGTAGTATAGGGCAGGCCGCACCGGGCTACACCTTC
CDR3 protein: CASSIGQAAPGYTF
D gene: NA
J gene: TRBJ1-2
V gene: TRBV19